This T cell receptor (beta chain) was sequenced for a study of blood T cell repertoires in COVID-19. The overall study: COVID-19 samples, acute and convalescent, were from the United States, Italy and Spain. T cells, B-cell-depleted T cells, or PBMCs supplied cDNA or gDNA.

As handled by the study authors: Reference gene primers were amplified, and this amplification served to estimate nucleated cell counts. Assay: immunoSEQ multiplex PCR; the TCRdb copy retains only in-frame clones and omits some. Clone size and the V and J calls come from that table; the DNA yielded D and trimming. The sample has more than 250,000 clones, roughly 88% seen once. This CDR3 spans 15 amino acids. CDR1 is SGDLS, CDR2 YYNGEE, per germline. Between the trimmed V and J ends, which lost 4 bases and 4 bases, there was a span of 15 bases. This chain links TRBV9 with TRBJ1-3; D call uncertain. The clonotype was recovered from a human donor in a cohort sampled during active COVID-19. Source material: peripheral blood. CDR3 sequence: CASSSGLVEGNTIYF. The CDR3 DNA follows: TGTGCCAGCAGCAGCGGACTAGTGGAAGGAAACACCATATATTTT. Variable domain in full (rest from reference TRBV9 and TRBJ1-3): DSGVTQTPKHLITATGQRVTLRCSPRSGDLSVYWYQQSLDQGLQFLIQYYNGEERAKGNILERFSAQQFPDLHSELNLSSLELGDSALYFCASSSGLVEGNTIYFGEGSWLTVV.